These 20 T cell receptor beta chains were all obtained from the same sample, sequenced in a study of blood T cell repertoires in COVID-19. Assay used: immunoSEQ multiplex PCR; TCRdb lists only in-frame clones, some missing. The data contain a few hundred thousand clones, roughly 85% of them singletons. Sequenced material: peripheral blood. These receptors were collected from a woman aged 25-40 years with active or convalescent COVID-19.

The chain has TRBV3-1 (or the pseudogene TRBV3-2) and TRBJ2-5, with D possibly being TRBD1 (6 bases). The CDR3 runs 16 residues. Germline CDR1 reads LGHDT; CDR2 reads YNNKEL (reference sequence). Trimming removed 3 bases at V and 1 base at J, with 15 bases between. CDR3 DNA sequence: TGTGCCAGCAGCCACACACGGACAGAGGTCCAAGAGACCCAGTACTTC. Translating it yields CASSHTRTEVQETQYF.

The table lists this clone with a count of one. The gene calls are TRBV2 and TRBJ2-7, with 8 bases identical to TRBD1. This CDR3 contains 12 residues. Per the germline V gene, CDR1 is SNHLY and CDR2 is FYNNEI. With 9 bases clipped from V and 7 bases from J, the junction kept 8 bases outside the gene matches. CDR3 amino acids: CARSDRVGEQYF. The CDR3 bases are TGTGCCAGATCGGACAGGGTAGGGGAGCAGTACTTC.

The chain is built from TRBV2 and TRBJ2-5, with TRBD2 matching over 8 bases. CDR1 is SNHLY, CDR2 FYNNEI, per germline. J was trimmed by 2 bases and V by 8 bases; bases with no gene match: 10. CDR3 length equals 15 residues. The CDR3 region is CASLRGGGNQETQYF. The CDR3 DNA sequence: TGTGCCAGCCTAAGGGGCGGGGGGAATCAAGAGACCCAGTACTTC.

CDR3 sequence: CASSPRTLAGGAYNEQFF. In DNA form, the CDR3 reads TGTGCCAGCAGCCCGAGGACTCTAGCGGGGGGGGCCTACAATGAGCAGTTCTTC. V and J are TRBV7-2 and TRBJ2-1; 12 bases agree with TRBD2. Germline-derived CDR1 and CDR2 are SGHTA and FQGNSA. Unmatched junction bases numbered 10, after V lost 5 bases and J lost 2 bases. CDR3 length equals 18 residues.

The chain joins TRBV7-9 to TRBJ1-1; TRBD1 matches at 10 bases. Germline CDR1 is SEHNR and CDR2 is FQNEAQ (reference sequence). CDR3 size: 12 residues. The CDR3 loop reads CASRQGARQAFF. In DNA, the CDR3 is TGTGCGAGCCGACAGGGGGCCCGGCAAGCTTTCTTT.

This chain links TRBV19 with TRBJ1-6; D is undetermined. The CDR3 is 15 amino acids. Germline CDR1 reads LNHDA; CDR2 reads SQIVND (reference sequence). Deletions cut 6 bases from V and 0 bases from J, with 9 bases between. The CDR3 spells CASRRQPSYNSPLHF. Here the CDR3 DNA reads TGTGCCAGTAGGCGGCAGCCCTCCTATAATTCACCCCTCCACTTT.

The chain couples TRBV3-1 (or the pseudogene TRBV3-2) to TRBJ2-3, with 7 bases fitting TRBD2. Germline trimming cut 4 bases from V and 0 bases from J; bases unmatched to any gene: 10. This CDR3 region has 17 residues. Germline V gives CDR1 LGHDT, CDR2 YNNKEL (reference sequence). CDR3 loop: CASSRLARGISTDTQYF. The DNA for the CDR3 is TGTGCCAGCAGCCGACTAGCCCGGGGCATAAGCACAGATACGCAGTATTTT.

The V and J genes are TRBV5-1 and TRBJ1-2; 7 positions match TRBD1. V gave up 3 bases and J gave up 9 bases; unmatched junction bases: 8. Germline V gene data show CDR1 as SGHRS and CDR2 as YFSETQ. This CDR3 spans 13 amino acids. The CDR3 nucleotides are TGCGCCAGCAGCTCTCAGGGGGAGGAGAGCTACACCTTC. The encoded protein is CASSSQGEESYTF.

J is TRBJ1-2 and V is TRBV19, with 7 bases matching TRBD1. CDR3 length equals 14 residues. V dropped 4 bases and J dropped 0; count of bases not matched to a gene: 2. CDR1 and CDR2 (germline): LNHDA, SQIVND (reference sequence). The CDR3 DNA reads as TGTGCCAGTAGTACACAGGGGACTAACTATGGCTACACCTTC. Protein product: CASSTQGTNYGYTF.

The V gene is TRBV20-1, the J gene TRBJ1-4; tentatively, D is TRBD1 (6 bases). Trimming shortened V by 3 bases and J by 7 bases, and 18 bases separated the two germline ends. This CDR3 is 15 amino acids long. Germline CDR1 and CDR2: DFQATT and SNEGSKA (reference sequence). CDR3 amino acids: CSASRGMTGGEKLFF. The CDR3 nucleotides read TGCAGTGCTAGTAGAGGAATGACAGGAGGTGAAAAACTGTTTTTT.

The CDR3 sequence: CASSQDAPGVVEQYF. CDR3 in DNA: TGTGCCAGCAGCCAAGATGCCCCAGGGGTGGTCGAGCAGTACTTC. The V and J genes are TRBV14 and TRBJ2-7; maybe TRBD1 (6 bases). The germline CDR1 and CDR2 sequences are SGHDN and FVKESK. The CDR3 has 15 amino acids. Trimming pared 0 bases from V and 6 bases from J, leaving 15 bases between.

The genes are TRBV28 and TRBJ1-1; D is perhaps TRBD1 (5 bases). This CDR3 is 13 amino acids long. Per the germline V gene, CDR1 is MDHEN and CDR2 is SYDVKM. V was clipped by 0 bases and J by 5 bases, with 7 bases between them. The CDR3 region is CASSLWGLTEAFF. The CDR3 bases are TGTGCCAGCAGTTTATGGGGGCTGACTGAAGCTTTCTTT. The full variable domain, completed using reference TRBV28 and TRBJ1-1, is DVKVTQSSRYLVKRTGEKVFLECVQDMDHENMFWYRQDPGLGLRLIYFSYDVKMKEKGDIPEGYSVSREKKERFSLILESASTNQTSMYLCASSLWGLTEAFFGQGTRLTVV.

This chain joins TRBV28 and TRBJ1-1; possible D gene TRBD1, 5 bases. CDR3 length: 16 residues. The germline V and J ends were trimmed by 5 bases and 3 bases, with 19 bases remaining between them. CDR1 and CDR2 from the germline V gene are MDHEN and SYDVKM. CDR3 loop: CASSGLGRGGDTEAFF. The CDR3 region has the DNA TGTGCCAGCAGTGGGCTCGGTAGAGGAGGGGACACTGAAGCTTTCTTT.

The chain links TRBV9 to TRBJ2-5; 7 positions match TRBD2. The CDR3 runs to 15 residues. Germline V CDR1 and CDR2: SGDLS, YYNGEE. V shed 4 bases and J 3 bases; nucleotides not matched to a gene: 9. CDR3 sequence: CASSRGTNYEETQYF. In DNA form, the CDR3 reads TGTGCCAGCAGCCGGGGGACTAACTATGAAGAGACCCAGTACTTC.

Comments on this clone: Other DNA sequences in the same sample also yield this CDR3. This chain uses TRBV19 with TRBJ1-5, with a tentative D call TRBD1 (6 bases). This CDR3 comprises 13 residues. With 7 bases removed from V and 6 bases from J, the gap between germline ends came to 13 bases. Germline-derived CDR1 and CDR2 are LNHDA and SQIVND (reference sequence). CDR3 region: CASKGTGSQPQHF. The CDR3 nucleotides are TGTGCCAGTAAGGGAACAGGGAGTCAGCCCCAGCATTTT.

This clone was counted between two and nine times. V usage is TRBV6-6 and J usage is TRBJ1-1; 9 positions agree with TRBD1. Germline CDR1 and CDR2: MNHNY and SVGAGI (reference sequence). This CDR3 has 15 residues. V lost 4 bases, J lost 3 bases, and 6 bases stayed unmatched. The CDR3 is CASSSGTGWDTEAFF. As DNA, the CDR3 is TGTGCCAGCAGTTCCGGGACAGGGTGGGACACTGAAGCTTTCTTT.

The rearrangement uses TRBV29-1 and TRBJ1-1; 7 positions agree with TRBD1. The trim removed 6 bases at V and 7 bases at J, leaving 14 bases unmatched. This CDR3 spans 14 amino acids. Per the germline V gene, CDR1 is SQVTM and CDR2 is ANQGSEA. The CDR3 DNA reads TGCAGCGTGGCTGTTATTGGGACAGCGAGTGAAGCTTTCTTT. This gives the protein CSVAVIGTASEAFF.

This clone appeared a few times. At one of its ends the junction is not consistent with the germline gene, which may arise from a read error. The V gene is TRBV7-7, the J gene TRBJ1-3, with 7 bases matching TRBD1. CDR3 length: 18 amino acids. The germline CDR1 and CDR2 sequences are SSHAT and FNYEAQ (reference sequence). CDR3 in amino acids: CASSIPGQAYSRGNTIYF. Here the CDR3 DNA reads TGTGCTAGCAGTATTCCCGGACAGGCGTATTCCCGTGGAAACACCATATATTTT.

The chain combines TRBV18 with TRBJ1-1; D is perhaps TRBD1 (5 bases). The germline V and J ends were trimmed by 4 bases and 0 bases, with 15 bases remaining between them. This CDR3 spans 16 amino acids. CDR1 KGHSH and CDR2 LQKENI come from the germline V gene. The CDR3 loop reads CASSLQGLGMNTEAFF. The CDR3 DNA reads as TGTGCCAGCTCACTGCAGGGTTTGGGTATGAACACTGAAGCTTTCTTT.

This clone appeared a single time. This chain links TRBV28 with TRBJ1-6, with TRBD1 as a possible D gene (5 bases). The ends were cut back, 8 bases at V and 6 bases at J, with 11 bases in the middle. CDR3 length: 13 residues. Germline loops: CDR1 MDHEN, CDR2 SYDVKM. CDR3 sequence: CASYGGFNSPLHF. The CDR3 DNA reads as TGTGCCAGCTACGGGGGGTTTAATTCACCCCTCCACTTT.